This T cell receptor (beta chain) came from a study of cytomegalovirus exposure and HLA in healthy donors. Regarding the study as a whole: From TCR beta sequences, most subjects' HLA-A and HLA-B alleles were reportedly predicted accurately. Earlier findings revealed that most TCR beta V segments proved productive either about 87% or about 30% of the time.

13 Jbeta primers and 60 Vbeta primers were used for the PCR. As processed by the authors: Later analysis identified tens of millions of unique TCR beta chains, around 10 million shared. The method was immunoSEQ multiplex PCR; TCRdb's version includes in-frame clones alone and lacks a portion of them. V, J and clone size derive from that table, while D and trimming were established from the DNA sequence. The sample has 150,000 to 200,000 clones, more than 70% seen once; the top ten hold around 7.7%. For this clone: Its specificity is unknown.

The CDR3 has 17 amino acids. With V trimmed by 7 bases and J by 2 bases, 11 bases remained unmatched. The V gene's germline CDR1 is MDHEN and CDR2 SYDVKM. The chain has TRBV28 and TRBJ1-2; TRBD1 aligns across 12 bases. The TCR sequence derives from a woman aged 40-49 years in good health and CMV-seropositive. The specimen sequenced was PBMCs. CDR3 coding DNA: TGTGCCAGCACCCCCGCGGGACAGGGGGCGCGGAACTATGGCTACACCTTC. It encodes CASTPAGQGARNYGYTF.